This T cell receptor (beta chain) was sequenced during a study of shared clonotypes between healthy human individuals (TCRdb year 2020). For context, the study as a whole: The cohort comprised two women and three men aged 18 to 49 years. For each donor, CD4 naive and CD4 memory were each run on three plates, CD8 naive on two plates, and CD8 memory on one plate. To estimate repertoire size and how much clonotype sharing occurs between individuals, the study deeply sequenced the blood TCR repertoires of 4 to 6 healthy adults. To increase sequencing depth and limit assay-specific biases, TCR repertoire library preparation and sequencing were carried out by different laboratories using diverse techniques. Each donor's leukapheresis produced roughly between roughly 0.85 and 9.5 billion PBMCs.

Using the deep immunoSEQ assay, multiplex PCR amplified TCR CDR3 regions from genomic DNA. Genomic DNA extracted from each cell subset was distributed evenly over all wells of several immunoSEQ 96-well plates, and each plate served as one replicate. For sorted subsets, approximately 210 ng of genomic DNA, equivalent to around 29,000 T cell genomes, went into each replicate PCR. Purified libraries were quantified with a Qubit 3.0 fluorometer, sized on a Bioanalyzer 2100, and re-quantified with the KAPA Library Quantification kit. Each immunoSEQ 96-well plate was sequenced on its own single-read 150-cycle Illumina NextSeq 550 flow cell. Per the original workflow: Because only junctional sequences without quality scores were contained in the immunoSEQ output, filtering matching that applied to full-length reads could not be performed. To assign V/J genes and CDR3, sequences were annotated using PyIR, a Python wrapper for IgBLAST v1.9, with IMGT germline references. Reads were filtered out if the reads had weak V/J assignments (E-value above 1e-6), no CDR3, stop codons, out-of-frame junctions, or ambiguous translated residues. V3J clonotypes were defined as sequences sharing the same inferred V gene, J gene, and CDR3 amino acid sequence. To compute the percentage overlap between repertoires, the number of shared unique clonotypes was divided by the size of the smaller repertoire. Three approaches were used to assess repertoire richness: RTK rarefaction, the Chao1 estimator, and Recon v2.1 estimates of unobserved clonotypes. Generation probabilities for all TCRbeta clonotypes obtained by the gDNA method from several donors were computed using OLGA. This is the immuneACCESS table as TCRdb keeps it, with only in-frame sequences that have V and J called. A part of the clones is gone; compared with another copy, unresolved V genes explain less than half, and the rest is unexplained. D and trimming were read from the DNA, whereas the V and J calls and clone size are those reported in that table. The sample includes fewer than 1 million clones, with around 96% observed a single time. The ten largest make up roughly 0.23% of the sample.

On the study overall, not on this receptor specifically: Pairwise subsampling indicated that sequencing depth was expected to affect the degree of clonotype sharing among donors. Rarefaction of sorted-subset datasets indicated incomplete sequencing despite the large sequencing depth. Because the study included only a small number of donors, the genetic and exposure-history diversity represented was limited. Sharing across four donors was observed for about 4.8% of naive CD4, 3% to 4% of naive CD8, 2% to 2.5% of memory CD4, and less than 0.45% of memory CD8 clonotypes. Sampling was limited to blood, and TCR repertoires in tissue likely differ from TCR repertoires in blood. Naive subsets generally had larger estimated clonotype richness than memory subsets. Higher generation probabilities were observed for clonotypes shared by all four sorted-subset donors than for non-shared clonotypes.

CD8 naive samples were CD45RO-negative cells positively selected for CCR7, giving a CD45RA+CCR7+ population that excluded TemRA cells. The donors were healthy, HIV-negative adults with no recently reported acute infections or vaccinations. All donors were Caucasian adults living in Nashville, Tennessee, USA. Blood was collected by leukapheresis, and PBMCs were isolated by Ficoll-Histopaque density gradient centrifugation and then cryopreserved in liquid nitrogen vapor phase. Analytical flow cytometry was used to check the purity and quantity of every magnetically sorted T cell population. Genomic DNA was isolated from every sorted fraction and measured by UV absorbance on a Nanodrop 2000c. As concerns this clone: It lacks a known antigen. Qualities for individual bases were not recorded, and no much larger clone is one base off.

Trimmed from V: 0 bases; trimmed from J: 1 base; junction bases lacking a gene match: 8. Taken from cysteine to phenylalanine, the CDR3 has 17 residues. Just CDR3 DNA is preserved here, 51 bases in frame from base 1. Via the germline V gene, CDR1 is SGHRS and CDR2 YFSETQ. This TCR came from a man between 25 and 39 years old in good health. The chain is encoded by TRBV5-1 joined to TRBJ2-5, and TRBD1 matches 8 of the central bases. Sequenced material: naive CD8+ T cells sorted from blood. The label giving this sample's cell subset or site can be read as: CD45RA+CCR7+. Here the CDR3 is given as CASSLENFDRGQETQYF. The nucleotides read TGCGCCAGCAGCTTGGAGAATTTCGACAGGGGCCAAGAGACCCAGTACTTC.